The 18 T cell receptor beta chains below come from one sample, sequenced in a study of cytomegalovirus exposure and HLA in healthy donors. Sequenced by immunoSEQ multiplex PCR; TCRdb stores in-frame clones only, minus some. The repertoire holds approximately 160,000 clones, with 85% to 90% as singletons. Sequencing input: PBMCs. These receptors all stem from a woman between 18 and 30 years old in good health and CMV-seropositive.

CDR3 sequence (DNA): TGTGCCACCCGATCGCAGGGGGCTGGCGAAAAACTGTTTTTT. Its translation is CATRSQGAGEKLFF. The chain employs TRBV6-6 and TRBJ1-4; TRBD1 matches at 8 bases. Trimming cost V 10 bases and J 8 bases; bases outside gene matches: 12. The CDR3 extends over 14 amino acids. CDR1 is MNHNY, CDR2 SVGAGI, per germline (reference sequence).

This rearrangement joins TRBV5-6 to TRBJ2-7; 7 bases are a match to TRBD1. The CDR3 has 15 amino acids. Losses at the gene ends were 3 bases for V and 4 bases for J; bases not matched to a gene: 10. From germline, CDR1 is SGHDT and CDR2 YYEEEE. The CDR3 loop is CASSYRGTAIYEQYF. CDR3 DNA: TGTGCCAGCAGCTACCGTGGGACAGCGATTTACGAGCAGTACTTC.

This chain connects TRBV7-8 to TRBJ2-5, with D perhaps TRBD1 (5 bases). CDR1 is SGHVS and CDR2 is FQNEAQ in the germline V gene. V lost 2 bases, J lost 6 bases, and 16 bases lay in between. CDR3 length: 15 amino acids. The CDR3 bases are TGTGCCAGCAGCTTACGAGGACCAGACAGCAAGACCCAGTACTTC. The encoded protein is CASSLRGPDSKTQYF.

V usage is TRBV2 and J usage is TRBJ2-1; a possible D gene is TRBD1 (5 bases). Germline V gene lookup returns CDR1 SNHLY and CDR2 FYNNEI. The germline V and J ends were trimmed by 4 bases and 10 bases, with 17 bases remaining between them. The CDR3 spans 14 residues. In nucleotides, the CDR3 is TGTGCCAGCAGTGTGGGGCCCTCTGTGGGGGAGCAGTTCTTC. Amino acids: CASSVGPSVGEQFF.

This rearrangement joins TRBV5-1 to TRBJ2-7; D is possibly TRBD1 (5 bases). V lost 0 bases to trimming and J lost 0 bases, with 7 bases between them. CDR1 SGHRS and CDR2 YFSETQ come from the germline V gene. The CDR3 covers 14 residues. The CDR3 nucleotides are TGCGCCAGCAGCTTGGGCAGGGCCTCCTACGAGCAGTACTTC. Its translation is CASSLGRASYEQYF. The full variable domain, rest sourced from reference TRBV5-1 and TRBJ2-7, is KAGVTQTPRYLIKTRGQQVTLSCSPISGHRSVSWYQQTPGQGLQFLFEYFSETQRNKGNFPGRFSGRQFSNSRSEMNVSTLELGDSALYLCASSLGRASYEQYFGPGTRLTVT.

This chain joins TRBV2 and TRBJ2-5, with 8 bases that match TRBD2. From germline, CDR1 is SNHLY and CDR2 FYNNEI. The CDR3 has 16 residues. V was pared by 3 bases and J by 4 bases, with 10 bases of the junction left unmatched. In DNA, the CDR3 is TGTGCCAGCAGTGACCCTTGGCGGGAGGTAGGAGAGACCCAGTACTTC. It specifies CASSDPWREVGETQYF.

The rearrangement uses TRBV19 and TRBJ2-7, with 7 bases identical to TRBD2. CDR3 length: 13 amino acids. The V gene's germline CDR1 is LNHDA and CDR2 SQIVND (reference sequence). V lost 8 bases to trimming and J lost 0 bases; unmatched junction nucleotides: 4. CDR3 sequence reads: CASRGGASYEQYF. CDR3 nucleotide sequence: TGTGCCAGTCGGGGAGGGGCCTCCTACGAGCAGTACTTC.

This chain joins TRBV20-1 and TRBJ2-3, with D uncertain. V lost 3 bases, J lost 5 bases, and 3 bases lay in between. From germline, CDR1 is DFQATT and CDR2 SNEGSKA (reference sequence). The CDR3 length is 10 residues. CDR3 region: CSASGDTQYF. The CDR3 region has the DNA TGCAGTGCTAGCGGAGATACGCAGTATTTT.

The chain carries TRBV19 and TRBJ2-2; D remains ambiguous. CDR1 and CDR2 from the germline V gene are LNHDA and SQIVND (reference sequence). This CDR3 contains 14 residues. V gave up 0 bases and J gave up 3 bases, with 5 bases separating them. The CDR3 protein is CASSIDPDTGELFF. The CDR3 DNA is TGTGCCAGTAGTATAGATCCCGACACCGGGGAGCTGTTTTTT. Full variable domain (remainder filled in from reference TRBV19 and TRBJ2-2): DGGITQSPKYLFRKEGQNVTLSCEQNLNHDAMYWYRQDPGQGLRLIYYSQIVNDFQKGDIAEGYSVSREKKESFPLTVTSAQKNPTAFYLCASSIDPDTGELFFGEGSRLTVL.

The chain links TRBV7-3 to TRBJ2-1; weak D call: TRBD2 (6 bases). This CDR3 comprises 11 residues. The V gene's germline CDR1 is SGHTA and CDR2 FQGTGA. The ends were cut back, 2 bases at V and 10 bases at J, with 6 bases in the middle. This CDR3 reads CASSLGREQFF. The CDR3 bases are TGTGCCAGCAGCTTAGGGAGGGAGCAGTTCTTC.

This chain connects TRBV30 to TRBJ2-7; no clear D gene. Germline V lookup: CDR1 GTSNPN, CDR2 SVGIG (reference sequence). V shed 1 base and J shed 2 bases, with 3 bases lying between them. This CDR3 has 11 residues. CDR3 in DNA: TGTGCCTGGAGTGCCGCCTACGAGCAGTACTTC. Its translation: CAWSAAYEQYF.

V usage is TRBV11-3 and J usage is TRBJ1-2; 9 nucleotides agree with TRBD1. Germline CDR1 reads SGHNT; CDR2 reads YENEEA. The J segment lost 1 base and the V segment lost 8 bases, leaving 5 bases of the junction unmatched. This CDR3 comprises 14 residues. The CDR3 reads CASGGTGSNYGYTF. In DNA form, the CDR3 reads TGTGCCAGCGGTGGGACAGGGAGTAACTATGGCTACACCTTC.

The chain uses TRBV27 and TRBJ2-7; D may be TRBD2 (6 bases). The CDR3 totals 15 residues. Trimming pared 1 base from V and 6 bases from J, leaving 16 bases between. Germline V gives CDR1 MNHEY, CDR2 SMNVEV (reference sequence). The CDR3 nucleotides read TGTGCCAGCAGTTTATGGGCTAGCGAGGGTTTCGAGCAGTACTTC. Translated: CASSLWASEGFEQYF.

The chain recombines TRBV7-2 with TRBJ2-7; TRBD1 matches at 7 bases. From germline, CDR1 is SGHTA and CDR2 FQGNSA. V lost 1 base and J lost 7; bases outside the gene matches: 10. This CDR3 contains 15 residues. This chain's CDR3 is CASSLGAPVRGEQYF. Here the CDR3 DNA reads TGTGCCAGCAGCTTAGGCGCGCCCGTCAGGGGGGAGCAGTACTTC.

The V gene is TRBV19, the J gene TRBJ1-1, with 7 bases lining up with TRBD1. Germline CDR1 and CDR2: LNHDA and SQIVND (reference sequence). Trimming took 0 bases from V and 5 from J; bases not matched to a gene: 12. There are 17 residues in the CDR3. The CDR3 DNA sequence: TGTGCCAGTAGTATAGACGGCAGGGGGACAGCCCTTACTGAAGCTTTCTTT. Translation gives CASSIDGRGTALTEAFF.

CDR3 DNA: TGTGCCAGCAGCTTATATCCGGGACAAATGGAGACCCAGTACTTC. As protein: CASSLYPGQMETQYF. This chain links TRBV7-8 with TRBJ2-5; tentatively, D is TRBD1 (6 bases). This CDR3 has 15 residues. V gave up 2 bases and J gave up 5 bases, with 15 bases separating them. Germline CDR1 is SGHVS and CDR2 is FQNEAQ.

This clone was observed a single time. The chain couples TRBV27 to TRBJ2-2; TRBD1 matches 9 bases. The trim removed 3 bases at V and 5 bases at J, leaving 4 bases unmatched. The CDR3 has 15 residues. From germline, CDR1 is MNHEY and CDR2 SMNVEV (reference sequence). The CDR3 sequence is CASSLAGTGTGELFF. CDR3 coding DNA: TGTGCCAGCAGTTTGGCCGGGACAGGGACCGGGGAGCTGTTTTTT.

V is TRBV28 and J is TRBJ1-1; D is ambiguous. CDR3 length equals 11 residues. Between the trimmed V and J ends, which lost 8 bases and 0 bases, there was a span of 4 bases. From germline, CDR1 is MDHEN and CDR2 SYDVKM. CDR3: CASLLNTEAFF. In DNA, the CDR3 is TGTGCCAGCCTGTTGAACACTGAAGCTTTCTTT.